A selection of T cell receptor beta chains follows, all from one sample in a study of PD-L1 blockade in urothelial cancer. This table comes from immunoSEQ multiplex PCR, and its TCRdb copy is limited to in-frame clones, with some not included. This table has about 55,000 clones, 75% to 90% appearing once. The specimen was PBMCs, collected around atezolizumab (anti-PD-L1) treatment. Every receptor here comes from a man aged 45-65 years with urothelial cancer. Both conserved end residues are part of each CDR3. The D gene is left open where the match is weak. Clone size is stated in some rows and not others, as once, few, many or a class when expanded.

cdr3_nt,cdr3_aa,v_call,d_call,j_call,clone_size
TGTGCCAGCAGTTACTGGGGGGGACAGGGCACAGATACGCAGTATTTT,CASSYWGGQGTDTQYF,TRBV6-5,-,TRBJ2-3,-
TGTGCCAGCAGCAGGCGCCGGGACACAGTCATGAACACTGAAGCTTTCTTT,CASSRRRDTVMNTEAFF,TRBV21-1,-,TRBJ1-1,-
TGTGCCAGCAGTCGTTTCGGTTCCCCCAACGTGGACACCATATATTTT,CASSRFGSPNVDTIYF,TRBV27,-,TRBJ1-3,once
TGTGCCAGCAGCCGAGACAGGGCCACTTATGAAAAACTGTTTTTT,CASSRDRATYEKLFF,TRBV5-6,TRBD1,TRBJ1-4,-
TGCAGTGCTCCTGTTGACACTGAAGCTTTCTTT,CSAPVDTEAFF,TRBV20-1,-,TRBJ1-1,few
TGTGCCAGCAGCGTTGACAGGAGGAACACTGAAGCTTTCTTT,CASSVDRRNTEAFF,TRBV9,-,TRBJ1-1,-
TGTGCCAGCAGCTTAGATATCCTCCCCGGGGAGCTGTTTTTT,CASSLDILPGELFF,TRBV11-2,-,TRBJ2-2,-
TGCGCCAGCAGCTTGAGGACTAGCGGGGGGGCTTACAATGAGCAGTTCTTC,CASSLRTSGGAYNEQFF,TRBV5-1,TRBD2,TRBJ2-1,-
TGCGCCAGCAGCTCCGGACTATTAGCGAACACCGGGGAGCTGTTTTTT,CASSSGLLANTGELFF,TRBV5-1,-,TRBJ2-2,-
TGTGCCAGCAGGACTCACTACGAGCAGTACTTC,CASRTHYEQYF,TRBV6-1,-,TRBJ2-7,many
TGCGCCAGCAGCCAACGGGACTACTCCTACGAGCAGTACTTC,CASSQRDYSYEQYF,TRBV5-1,TRBD2,TRBJ2-7,-
TGTGCCAGCAGTTTAGTAGGGGACACAGATACGCAGTATTTT,CASSLVGDTDTQYF,TRBV27,-,TRBJ2-3,-
TGTGCCAGCAGCCAAGGGAACAGGGTGAACACTGAAGCTTTCTTT,CASSQGNRVNTEAFF,TRBV4-2,-,TRBJ1-1,once
TGCGCCAGCAGCGTAGAAGTCCCGGGACAGGGTTCAGGCGGCTACACCTTC,CASSVEVPGQGSGGYTF,TRBV5-1,TRBD1,TRBJ1-2,-
TGTGCCAGCAGTTTGTGGCAGGGGGTTGGCACCGGGGAGCTGTTTTTT,CASSLWQGVGTGELFF,TRBV27,TRBD1,TRBJ2-2,-
TGTGCCATCAGTGAGTCCGGGACTAGCGGGGGCTTTGGGGAGCTGTTTTTT,CAISESGTSGGFGELFF,TRBV10-3,TRBD2,TRBJ2-2,-
TGTGCCAGCAGCTTAGTGGGGGCGGGCTACGAGCAGTACTTC,CASSLVGAGYEQYF,TRBV7-2,-,TRBJ2-7,-
TGTGCCAGTACGGTAGCGGGAGGGCTTAATACGCAGTATTTT,CASTVAGGLNTQYF,TRBV19,TRBD2,TRBJ2-3,once
TGTGCCAGTAGTATAGAAGGTCCAGGGTTGAACACTGAAGCTTTCTTT,CASSIEGPGLNTEAFF,TRBV19,-,TRBJ1-1,-
TGTGCCAGCAGTGAGAATCTAGCGATCCAGGCCGATGAGCAGTTCTTC,CASSENLAIQADEQFF,TRBV2,-,TRBJ2-1,-
TGTGCCAGCAGCTTAAACGGAGACGGGAATGAGCAGTTCTTC,CASSLNGDGNEQFF,TRBV7-9,-,TRBJ2-1,-
TGTGCCAGTAGGGGACAGGGGGCGCTTGGGGCCAACGTCCTGACTTTC,CASRGQGALGANVLTF,TRBV19,TRBD1,TRBJ2-6,once
TGCAGTGCTGCGGACACCGGGGAGCTGTTTTTT,CSAADTGELFF,TRBV20-1,-,TRBJ2-2,-
TGTGCCAGCAGTTCCGACAGGGGGCCTGGCTACACCTTC,CASSSDRGPGYTF,TRBV7-2,TRBD1,TRBJ1-2,-
TGTGCCAGCAGCTTAGGTGTTGGACAGGGAAATCAGCCCCAGCATTTT,CASSLGVGQGNQPQHF,TRBV11-2,TRBD1,TRBJ1-5,-
TGTGCTAGCAGCTTATCGTCGTCAGGGGGACAGGGGGCGAACACCGGGGAGCTGTTTTTT,CASSLSSSGGQGANTGELFF,TRBV7-7,TRBD1,TRBJ2-2,-
TGTGCCAGCAGTTTGGGGTCCGGGACTAGTGTCACCGGGGAGCTGTTTTTT,CASSLGSGTSVTGELFF,TRBV27,TRBD2,TRBJ2-2,few
TGCGCCAGCAGCTTGGGGGCAGGGGGCACAGATACGCAGTATTTT,CASSLGAGGTDTQYF,TRBV5-1,-,TRBJ2-3,-
TGTGCCAGCACCTCGACAGCATACGAGCAGTACTTC,CASTSTAYEQYF,TRBV27,-,TRBJ2-7,-
TGTGCCATCAGGGGGACACCCGGCTATGGCTACACCTTC,CAIRGTPGYGYTF,TRBV10-3,-,TRBJ1-2,-
TGTGCCAGCAGTTACTCGGTCGAGAATGAGCAGTTCTTC,CASSYSVENEQFF,TRBV6-5,-,TRBJ2-1,-
TGTGCCAGCAGCAGGACAGGAGTCTACAATCAGCCCCAGCATTTT,CASSRTGVYNQPQHF,TRBV6-1,TRBD1,TRBJ1-5,-
TGTGCCATCAGTGACCCGACAGGGACGGGGGTGCTTAGCAATCAGCCCCAGCATTTT,CAISDPTGTGVLSNQPQHF,TRBV10-3,TRBD1,TRBJ1-5,-
TGTGCCAGTAGTATAACTAGCGGGAGTCACAATGAGCAGTTCTTC,CASSITSGSHNEQFF,TRBV19,TRBD2,TRBJ2-1,-
TGTGCCAGCAGCTACTCCACTAGCATAGAGACTCAGTACTTC,CASSYSTSIETQYF,TRBV9,-,TRBJ2-5,-
TGTGCCAGCACCCACCCGGGACACTCGACCGGGGAGCTGTTTTTT,CASTHPGHSTGELFF,TRBV9,-,TRBJ2-2,-
TGTGCCAGCTCACCTACCCAGCGGGAGGGCCCAGATACGCAGTATTTT,CASSPTQREGPDTQYF,TRBV18,TRBD2,TRBJ2-3,-
TGTGCCAGCAGCGTTGAACAGGGCTCTGGAAACACCATATATTTT,CASSVEQGSGNTIYF,TRBV9,-,TRBJ1-3,few
TGTGCCAGCAGCCTTCAACAAGTCTCTGGAAACACCATATATTTT,CASSLQQVSGNTIYF,TRBV14,-,TRBJ1-3,-
TGTGCCAGCTCACCCCGACTAGCGGGAGACGCCGGGGAGCTGTTTTTT,CASSPRLAGDAGELFF,TRBV18,TRBD2,TRBJ2-2,-